The 3 T cell receptor beta chains given below trace back to one sample, sequenced in a study of early T cells in non-severe SARS-CoV-2 infection. TCRdb called the 5' RACE reads again in MiXCR, with one record for every CDR3 protein. The sample has just under 65,000 distinct CDR3 sequences; approximately 9.2% are singletons. The sequencing here drew on whole blood, taken at baseline. The receptors were sampled from an adult who was a healthcare worker with PCR-confirmed SARS-CoV-2 infection or an uninfected control (not recorded which).

In this sample, this clonotype turned up many times. The gene calls are TRBV10-3 and TRBJ2-2; D is possibly TRBD2 (6 bases). There are 18 residues in the CDR3. Per the germline V gene, CDR1 is ENHRY and CDR2 is SYGVKD. Trimming left V 4 bases short and J 3 bases short, with 21 bases between. As DNA, the CDR3 is TGTGCCATCAGTGCACCCCAAGAGCGGGTGGGTGACACCGGGGAGCTGTTTTTT. It codes for CAISAPQERVGDTGELFF.

This rearrangement joins TRBV20-1 to TRBJ2-1; 13 nucleotides match TRBD2. The length of the CDR3 is 15 residues. Germline V gene lookup returns CDR1 DFQATT and CDR2 SNEGSKA (reference sequence). J lost 8 bases, V lost 3 bases, and 7 bases had no gene match. CDR3 sequence: CSASRTSGSWDEQFF. Here the CDR3 DNA reads TGCAGTGCTAGCCGGACTAGCGGGAGTTGGGATGAGCAGTTCTTC.

This clonotype has only a few counts. The chain has TRBV19 and TRBJ2-7; a weak D match, TRBD2 (6 bases). CDR1 is LNHDA, CDR2 SQIVND, per germline (reference sequence). The germline V and J ends were trimmed by 5 bases and 4 bases, with 12 bases remaining between them. The CDR3 spans 13 residues. CDR3 DNA: TGTGCCAGTAGTCTAGCGAATTCGTACGAGCAGTACTTC. Its translation is CASSLANSYEQYF.